This TCR beta chain derives from a study of T cell repertoires in cytomegalovirus infection. Turning to the study itself: Public signatures in TCR beta pointed to CMV infection and matching HLA type.

To note about this clonotype: Its antigen remains unidentified.

General study points: In two of eight donors, the top clonotype was HLA-C-restricted CMV-specific.

TCRdb itself ran the reads through MiXCR, one entry per CDR3 protein. Of about 920,000 distinct CDR3 sequences in the sample, around 32% were seen once. This CDR3 spans 14 amino acids. After removal of 5 bases from V and 3 bases from J, the junction contained 3 bases not matched to a gene. Germline CDR1 and CDR2: SGHVS and FNYEAQ. The sequence was collected from a human donor in good health (CMV status not recorded). Some clones in this sample may be carry-over from other donors' samples. This chain connects TRBV7-6 to TRBJ2-2, with 7 bases identical to TRBD1. The sample consisted of cultured CD8+ T cells from PBMCs, taken from culture after CMV antigen stimulation. CDR3 nucleotide sequence: TGTGCCAGCAGCAAGGGGGCCGACACCGGGGAGCTGTTTTTT. Its protein is CASSKGADTGELFF.